This is a list of T cell receptor beta chains from one sample in a study of regulatory T cells in long-lasting Graves disease. TCRdb independently ran MiXCR on the multiplex PCR reads; one entry per CDR3 protein. The sample yields 350,000 to 450,000 distinct CDR3 sequences, over 9.5% seen once. Separately, the same data were catalogued under a study of T cells in Graves' hyperthyroidism and ophthalmopathy.

The sample here was peripheral blood mononuclear cells (PBMCs), taken at new diagnosis, from a patient treated with antithyroid drugs. All receptors derive from a woman aged 18-29 years with Graves disease. The CDR3 runs from the conserved cysteine through the conserved F or W. The order of the fields is clone size, J gene, V gene, D gene, CDR3 DNA, CDR3 protein. The D gene is left open where the match is weak. Not every row has a clone size; where given, it reads once, few, many or a size class.

many TRBJ2-7 TRBV28 . TGTGCCAGCAGGGGATTCTACGAGCAGTACTTC CASRGFYEQYF
. TRBJ2-1 TRBV27 TRBD2 TGTGCCAGCAGTTTTTGGTACAGCGGGAGACATGAGCAGTTCTTC CASSFWYSGRHEQFF
many TRBJ1-1 TRBV30 . TGTGCCTGGAGTTTGGGACTGCTCACTGAAGCTTTCTTT CAWSLGLLTEAFF
few TRBJ1-3 TRBV3-1 . TGTGCCAGCAGCAGAGTTCTCTCTGGAAACACCATATATTTT CASSRVLSGNTIYF
few TRBJ1-5 TRBV19 . TGTGCCAGTAGTATAGGGTTTCGACAACGGGTAGTCCCCCAGCATTTT CASSIGFRQRVVPQHF
. TRBJ2-1 TRBV18 . TGTGCCAGCTCACCTCCCAACGAAGTCGAGAGGTTAGGCAATGAGCAGTTCTTC CASSPPNEVERLGNEQFF
many TRBJ2-1 TRBV15 TRBD1 TGTGCCACCAAAATGACAGGGTACAATGAGCAGTTCTTC CATKMTGYNEQFF
. TRBJ2-6 TRBV10-3 . TGTGCCATCAGTGAAACTGGGGGCCGTGGGGCCAACGTCCTGACTTTC CAISETGGRGANVLTF
few TRBJ1-6 TRBV3-1 . TGTGCCAGCAGCCAAGATATGGGGGGGAGAACACCCCTCCACTTT CASSQDMGGRTPLHF
many TRBJ1-3 TRBV7-9 . TGTGCCAGCAGCCCGGCGGGGGCTGGAAACACCATATATTTT CASSPAGAGNTIYF
. TRBJ1-2 TRBV5-1 . TGCGCCAGCAGCTTGACCCTTGACAGTAACTATGGCTACACCTTC CASSLTLDSNYGYTF
many TRBJ2-5 TRBV20-1 TRBD2 TGCAGTGCTCCAAGGGCGGGGGGGTACCAAGAGACCCAGTACTTC CSAPRAGGYQETQYF
. TRBJ2-2 TRBV19 . TGTGCCAGTAGCCTTCAGGTCCAGCTGTTTTTT CASSLQVQLFF
many TRBJ2-7 TRBV27 TRBD2 TGTGCCAGCAGTTTCTGGGGTAGCGGGTTCTACGAGCAGTACTTC CASSFWGSGFYEQYF
many TRBJ2-1 TRBV4-3 TRBD1 TGCGCCAGCAGCCCGGGGACAGGGCTCTACAATGAGCAGTTCTTC CASSPGTGLYNEQFF
many TRBJ2-7 TRBV7-9 TRBD1 TGTGCCAGCGGACCCAGGGACAGGGTCTACGAGCAGTACTTC CASGPRDRVYEQYF
many TRBJ1-1 TRBV7-3 . TGTGCCAGCAGCAAACGGGGACGATCGCCTGAAGCTTTCTTT CASSKRGRSPEAFF
many TRBJ1-1 TRBV2 . TGTGCCAGCAGTGGGATAGAAGCTTTCTTT CASSGIEAFF
many TRBJ2-7 TRBV3-1 . TGTGCCAGCAGTCCGAGCGGGTACGAGCAGTACTTC CASSPSGYEQYF
many TRBJ2-2 TRBV6-1 TRBD2 TGTGCCAGCAACTTAGCGGGGAAAGCTAACACCGGGGAGCTGTTTTTT CASNLAGKANTGELFF
few TRBJ2-3 TRBV29-1 TRBD2 TGCAGCGTTGAGAGCGGGGGTAGCGGGGGGGGAGATACGCAGTATTTT CSVESGGSGGGDTQYF
many TRBJ1-3 TRBV27 . TGTGCCAGCAGTCCTGAGGACGAATTCTCTGGAAACACCATATATTTT CASSPEDEFSGNTIYF
many TRBJ2-2 TRBV4-1 . TGCGCCAGCAGCCAAGAGGGACGCGGAACCGGGGAGCTGTTTTTT CASSQEGRGTGELFF
few TRBJ2-7 TRBV29-1 . TGCAGCGTTGAAATTGTGGGCCCCAGGTCCCACGAGCAGTACTTC CSVEIVGPRSHEQYF
. TRBJ2-3 TRBV9 . TGTGCCAGCAGCGTTGTGGCAGGCACAGATACGCAGTATTTT CASSVVAGTDTQYF
. TRBJ2-2 TRBV7-6 . TGTGCCAGCAGCTTAATGCCAGGGCGCACCGGGGAGCTGTTTTTT CASSLMPGRTGELFF
. TRBJ2-1 TRBV7-2 TRBD1 TGTGCCAGCAGCTCAGCCGGGACAGGGCAGTTCTTC CASSSAGTGQFF
many TRBJ1-1 TRBV29-1 . TGCAGCGTTGATGGTGGCATTTGGAACACTGAAGCTTTCTTT CSVDGGIWNTEAFF
once TRBJ2-1 TRBV25-1 TRBD2 TGTGCCAGCAGTGAGAGCGGGAGATCTTATAATGAGCAGTTCTTC CASSESGRSYNEQFF
. TRBJ1-6 TRBV5-5 . TGTGCCAGCAGCTTGGAGCCTAATTCAAACCACTTT CASSLEPNSNHF
. TRBJ2-1 TRBV20-1 . TGCAGTGCTAGAGATCTTGAGAACTCCTACAATGAGCAGTTCTTC CSARDLENSYNEQFF
few TRBJ1-4 TRBV19 . TGTGCCAGTAGTATAGGTATCGTTCTCGGAAGAAGAGAAAAACTGTTTTTT CASSIGIVLGRREKLFF
many TRBJ1-2 TRBV3-1 TRBD1 TGTGCCAGCAGCGAAGACGTCTGGCAGGGGGCCCCCCCCACCTTC CASSEDVWQGAPPTF
many TRBJ1-1 TRBV20-1 . TGCAGTGCTAGAGATTCAGGATCCACTGAAGCTTTCTTT CSARDSGSTEAFF
many TRBJ2-1 TRBV20-1 . TGCAGTGCAACAGACAGGTCGTTCTCCTACAATGAGCAGTTCTTC CSATDRSFSYNEQFF
many TRBJ2-1 TRBV11-2 . TGTGCCAGCCGCAACTTAGGCGTGGGGAATGAGCAGTTCTTC CASRNLGVGNEQFF
many TRBJ2-7 TRBV5-1 . TGCGCCAGCAGCTCAATGTCCTCCGAGCAGTACTTC CASSSMSSEQYF
many TRBJ1-2 TRBV6-2/TRBV6-3 . TGTGCCAGCACCCTACAGGGCAGGGCAAATTCCCCCTATGGCTACACCTTC CASTLQGRANSPYGYTF
many TRBJ2-1 TRBV11-2 . TGTGCCAGCAGCCTAGTCAGGGCATCTGAGCAGTTCTTC CASSLVRASEQFF
many TRBJ2-7 TRBV20-1 . TGCAGTGCTAGAGATAGGAGGGCTAGAGCCTCCTACGAGCAGTACTTC CSARDRRARASYEQYF
many TRBJ2-3 TRBV15 . TGTGCCACCAGCAGACCTGGGAAGGTTGGGGATACGCAGTATTTT CATSRPGKVGDTQYF